This TCR beta chain was captured by sequencing in a study of cytomegalovirus exposure and HLA in healthy donors. Looked up from germline, CDR1 is GTSNPN and CDR2 is SVGIG (reference sequence). CDR3 length equals 13 residues. Between the trimmed V and J ends, which lost 0 bases and 10 bases, there was a span of 10 bases. Study conclusions and caveats: The study flagged approximately 180 TCR beta chains as cytomegalovirus-associated.

Researchers ran the PCR with 60 Vbeta and 13 Jbeta primers. Measured with immunoSEQ multiplex PCR; TCRdb has only the in-frame clones, and not every one. Of roughly 120,000 clones in the sample, over 70% were seen once. Notes on this clone: What it binds is not known.

The receptor was derived from a woman aged 18-35 years in good health and CMV-seronegative. Sequences were obtained from PBMCs. This chain joins TRBV30 and TRBJ1-6; weak D call: TRBD1 (6 bases). In nucleotides, the CDR3 is TGTGCCTGGAGTGTACAGGGTGGGTCACCCCTCCACTTT. It yields the protein CAWSVQGGSPLHF.